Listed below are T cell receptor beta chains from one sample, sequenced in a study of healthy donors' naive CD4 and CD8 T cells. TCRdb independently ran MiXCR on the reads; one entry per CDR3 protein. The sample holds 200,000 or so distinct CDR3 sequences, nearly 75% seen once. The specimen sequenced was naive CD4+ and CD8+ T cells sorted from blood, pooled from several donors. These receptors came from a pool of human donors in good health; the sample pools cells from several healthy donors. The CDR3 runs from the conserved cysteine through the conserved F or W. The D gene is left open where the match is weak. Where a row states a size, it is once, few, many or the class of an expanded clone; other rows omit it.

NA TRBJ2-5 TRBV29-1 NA TGCAGCGTTGACGAGGGGCGGGAGACCCAGTACTTC CSVDEGRETQYF
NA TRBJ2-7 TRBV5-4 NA TGTGCCAGCAGCTCCTGGGCTGGTGGCTCCTACGAGCAGTACTTC CASSSWAGGSYEQYF
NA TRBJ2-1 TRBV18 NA TGTGCCAGCTCACCAGCCCTAGCGAACAATGAGCAGTTCTTC CASSPALANNEQFF
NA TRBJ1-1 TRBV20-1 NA TGCAGTGCTACCCGACAGAACACTGAAGCTTTCTTT CSATRQNTEAFF
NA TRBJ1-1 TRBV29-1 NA TGCAGCTCCGGGAGCGGTACTCTCTCTGAAGCTTTCTTT CSSGSGTLSEAFF
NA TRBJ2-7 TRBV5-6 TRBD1 TGTGCCAGCAGCTCCGCGGGACAGGGTCTCTACGAGCAGTACTTC CASSSAGQGLYEQYF
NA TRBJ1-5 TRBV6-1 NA TGTGCCAGCAGTGAAGCGGTATCCCGGAGTCAGCCCCAGCATTTT CASSEAVSRSQPQHF
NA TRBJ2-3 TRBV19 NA TGTGCCAGTAGTATCGATCCCACAGATACGCAGTATTTT CASSIDPTDTQYF
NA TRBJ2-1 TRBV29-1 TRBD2 TGCAGCGTTGGCGGACTAGCGGGAGCGAATGAGCAGTTCTTC CSVGGLAGANEQFF
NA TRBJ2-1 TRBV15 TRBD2 TGTGCCACCAGCAGAGATAGCGGGAGCCCTTACTACAATGAGCAGTTCTTC CATSRDSGSPYYNEQFF
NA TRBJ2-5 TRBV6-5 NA TGTGCCAGCAGAAAGGGACTTCAAAAAGAGACCCAGTACTTC CASRKGLQKETQYF
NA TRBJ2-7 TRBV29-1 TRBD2 TGCAGCGTTGCGGGAGGCCACAACTACGAGCAGTACTTC CSVAGGHNYEQYF
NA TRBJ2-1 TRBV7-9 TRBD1 TGTGCCAGTGGACAGGAATACAATGAGCAGTTCTTC CASGQEYNEQFF
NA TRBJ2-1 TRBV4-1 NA TGCGCCAGCAGCCACTGGACAGATTACAATGAGCAGTTCTTC CASSHWTDYNEQFF
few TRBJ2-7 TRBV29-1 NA TGCAGCGTTCGGACAGACCTCTACGAGCAGTACTTC CSVRTDLYEQYF
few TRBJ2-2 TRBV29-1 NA TGCAGCGTTGAAGATCTAAATTGGCAGGGCGAGAACACCGGGGAGCTGTTTTTT CSVEDLNWQGENTGELFF
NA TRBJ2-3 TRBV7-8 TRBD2 TGTGCCAGCAGCTTAGGAGTAGCGGGGGCAGATACGCAGTATTTT CASSLGVAGADTQYF
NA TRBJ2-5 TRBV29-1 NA TGCAGCGTTACCATCCAAGAGACCCAGTACTTC CSVTIQETQYF
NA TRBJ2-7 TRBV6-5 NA TGTGCCAGCAGTAGACGTCGGGACTCCTCCTACGAGCAGTACTTC CASSRRRDSSYEQYF
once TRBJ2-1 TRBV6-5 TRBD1 TGTGCCAGCAGATTAAGACAGGGGAACGACAATGAGCAGTTCTTC CASRLRQGNDNEQFF
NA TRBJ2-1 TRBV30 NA TGTGCCTGGAGTAAGGGGCGTGAGCAGTTCTTC CAWSKGREQFF
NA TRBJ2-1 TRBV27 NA TGTGCCAGCAGTTTATTTTTAGGACAGACCTACAATGAGCAGTTCTTC CASSLFLGQTYNEQFF
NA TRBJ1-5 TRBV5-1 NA TGCGCCAGCAGCTTAGGGGATGATAGCAATCAGCCCCAGCATTTT CASSLGDDSNQPQHF
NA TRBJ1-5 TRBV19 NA TGTGCCAGTAGTCCCATCGGAGTTAGCAATCAGCCCCAGCATTTT CASSPIGVSNQPQHF
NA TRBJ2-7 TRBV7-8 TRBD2 TGTGCCAGCAGCCACCAGCTAGCGGGGGACCTCTCCTACGAGCAGTATTTC CASSHQLAGDLSYEQYF
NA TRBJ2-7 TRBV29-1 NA TGCAGCGCAAGAGATTACGAGCAGTACTTC CSARDYEQYF
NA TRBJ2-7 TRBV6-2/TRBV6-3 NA TGTGCCAGCAGCTTTCGCCCGCCCCAAGGTCACCCGGGGGAGCAGTACTTC CASSFRPPQGHPGEQYF
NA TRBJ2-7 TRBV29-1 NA TGCAGCGTTGATCTGCCTGGCGACGAGCAGTACTTC CSVDLPGDEQYF
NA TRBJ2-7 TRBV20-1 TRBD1 TGCAGTGCTAGGGCGGACAGGCTCTATTCCTCCGAGCAGTACTTC CSARADRLYSSEQYF
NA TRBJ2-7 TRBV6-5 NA TGTGCCAGCAGTTACGAGGGCCACCTCTACGAGCAGTACTTC CASSYEGHLYEQYF
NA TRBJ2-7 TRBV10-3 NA TGTGCCATCAGCACCATTTCCGGGCTAGCCTACGAGCAGTACTTC CAISTISGLAYEQYF
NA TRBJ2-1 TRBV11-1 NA TGTGCCAGCAGTCCGGGCCTCTCTCACGGTGAGCAGTTCTTC CASSPGLSHGEQFF
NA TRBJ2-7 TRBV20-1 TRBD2 TGCAGTGCTAGAGATAATATGGTAGCGGGGGCCCGATCCTACGAGCAGTACTTC CSARDNMVAGARSYEQYF
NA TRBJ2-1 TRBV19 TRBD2 TGTGCCAGTTCCCTCACTAGCGCGGCTGAGCAGTTCTTC CASSLTSAAEQFF
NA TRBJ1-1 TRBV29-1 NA TGCAGCGTTGTGAGGGTTGACACTGAAGCTTTCTTT CSVVRVDTEAFF
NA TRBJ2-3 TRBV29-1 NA TGCAGCTCCAGCTACACAGATACGCAGTATTTT CSSSYTDTQYF
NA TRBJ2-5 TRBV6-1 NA TGTGCCAGCAGTGACCTAGGTCCGTACTTC CASSDLGPYF
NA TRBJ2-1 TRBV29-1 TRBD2 TGCAGCGTCGCGGGACTATCCAATGAGCAGTTCTTC CSVAGLSNEQFF
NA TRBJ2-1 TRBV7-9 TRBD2 TGTGCCAGCAACGCGGGACTAGCGGGAGATATCTCCTACAATGAGCAGTTCTTC CASNAGLAGDISYNEQFF
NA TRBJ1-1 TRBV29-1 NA TGCAGCGTTGGGACATTCACTGAAGCTTTCTTT CSVGTFTEAFF
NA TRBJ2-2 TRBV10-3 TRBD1 TGTGCCATCAGTAGCATGGGACAGTCGAACACCGGGGAGCTGTTTTTT CAISSMGQSNTGELFF
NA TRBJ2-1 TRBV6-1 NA TGTGCCAGCATCGCGGGACAGCCCTACAATGAGCAGTTCTTC CASIAGQPYNEQFF
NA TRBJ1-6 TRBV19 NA TGTGCCAGTAGGGTTGAGGGCAGTTCGCGTAATTCACCCCTCCACTTT CASRVEGSSRNSPLHF
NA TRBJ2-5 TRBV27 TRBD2 TGTGCCAGCAGTTTGAGCGGGACTAGCGGAGGGAGAGCGATGGAGACCCAGTACTTC CASSLSGTSGGRAMETQYF
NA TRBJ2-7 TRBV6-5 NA TGTGCCAGCAGTTACGGAGGACACCAAATCTACGAGCAGTACTTC CASSYGGHQIYEQYF
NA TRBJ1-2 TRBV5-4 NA TGTGCCAGCAGATTGGACCTCGACCCTCCTAACTATGGCTACACCTTC CASRLDLDPPNYGYTF
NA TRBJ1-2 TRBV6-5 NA TGTGCCAGCACTCAAGGGGGTCGAGGGGGCTACACCTTC CASTQGGRGGYTF
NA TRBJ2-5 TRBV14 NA TGTGCCAGCAGCGACGACAGGACCACGGAGACCCAGTACTTC CASSDDRTTETQYF
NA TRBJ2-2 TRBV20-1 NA TGCAGTGCTAGCTGGGGTTCGAACACCGGGGAGCTGTTTTTT CSASWGSNTGELFF
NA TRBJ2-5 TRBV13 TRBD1 TGTGCCAGCAGCTTTGAGGGGGCGGAGACCCAGTACTTC CASSFEGAETQYF
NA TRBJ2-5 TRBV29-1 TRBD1 TGCAGCGCGGACAGGGCGGATGACCAAGAGACCCAGTACTTC CSADRADDQETQYF
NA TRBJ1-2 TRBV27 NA TGTGCCAGCAGTTTAGCAGGGAGTGATGGCTACACCTTC CASSLAGSDGYTF
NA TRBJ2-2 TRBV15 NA TGTGCCACCAGCAGAGATCGGGTGGGGGGTCTGGCCGGGGAGCTGTTTTTT CATSRDRVGGLAGELFF
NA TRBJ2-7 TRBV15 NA TGTGCCACCAGCAACCCGATACCCCAAAGCAGCGAGCAGTACTTC CATSNPIPQSSEQYF
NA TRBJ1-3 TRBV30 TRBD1 TGTGCCTGGAGTACAGGGGGCTCTGGAAACACCATATATTTT CAWSTGGSGNTIYF
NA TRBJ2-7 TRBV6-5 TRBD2 TGTACCAGTCCTCGGACTAGCGGGTCCCCCTCCTACGAGCAGTACTTC CTSPRTSGSPSYEQYF
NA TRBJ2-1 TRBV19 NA TGTGCCAGTAGTATGGGAGGCTTCTACAATGAGCAGTTCTTC CASSMGGFYNEQFF